These 2 T cell receptor beta chains share one sample of origin, sequenced in a study of blood T cell repertoires in COVID-19. Sequenced by immunoSEQ multiplex PCR; TCRdb stores in-frame clones only, minus some. The sample shows 180,000 or so clones, more than 75% of them seen only once. Sequencing was done on a sample of peripheral blood. These receptors were obtained from a person between 70 and 80 years old with COVID-19, enrolled during active disease.

The sample holds a few counts of this clone. V gene TRBV7-9 combines with J gene TRBJ1-6, with a weak D call TRBD1 (6 bases). The length of the CDR3 is 14 residues. Trimming took off 2 bases at V and 15 bases at J, with 17 bases between the two ends. Per the germline V gene, CDR1 is SEHNR and CDR2 is FQNEAQ (reference sequence). The CDR3 is CASSLMGGALLLHF. The CDR3 DNA follows: TGTGCCAGCAGCTTAATGGGGGGGGCCCTCCTCCTCCACTTT. The full variable domain, in which reference TRBV7-9 and TRBJ1-6 provide the parts outside the CDR3, is DTGVSQNPRHKITKRGQNVTFRCDPISEHNRLYWYRQTLGQGPEFLTYFQNEAQLEKSRLLSDRFSAERPKGSFSTLEIQRTEQGDSAMYLCASSLMGGALLLHFGNGTRLTVT.

The V gene is TRBV9, the J gene TRBJ2-1, with 7 nucleotides matching TRBD2. The V segment lost 0 bases and the J segment 2 bases; nucleotides outside the gene matches: 5. The length of the CDR3 is 16 residues. The germline V gene has CDR1 SGDLS and CDR2 YYNGEE. The CDR3 nucleotides are TGTGCCAGCAGCGTAGACCCAGCGGGACCCTACAATGAGCAGTTCTTC. It specifies CASSVDPAGPYNEQFF.